A selection of T cell receptor beta chains follows, all from one sample in a study of cytomegalovirus exposure and HLA in healthy donors. Profiled with immunoSEQ multiplex PCR; TCRdb holds only in-frame clones, not every one. The sample has a few hundred thousand clones; approximately 80% are singletons. Source material: PBMCs. Receptors originate from a woman aged 40-49 years in good health and CMV-seronegative. Both conserved end residues are part of each CDR3. D genes are given only for firm matches. Clone size appears in some rows only: once, few, many, or a class for an expanded clone.

D	size	V	J	CDR3	DNA
-	-	TRBV19	TRBJ2-7	CASSISTEAYEQYF	TGTGCCAGTAGTATTTCGACAGAGGCCTACGAGCAGTACTTC
TRBD1	once	TRBV6-5	TRBJ1-2	CASSITGGDGYTF	TGTGCCAGCAGTATCACAGGGGGCGACGGCTACACCTTC
TRBD1	-	TRBV6-5	TRBJ2-7	CASSYSRDSTYEQYF	TGTGCCAGCAGTTACTCGAGGGACAGTACCTACGAGCAGTACTTC
-	-	TRBV2	TRBJ1-1	CASSENNPMNTEAFF	TGTGCCAGCAGTGAAAACAACCCCATGAACACTGAAGCTTTCTTT
TRBD2	-	TRBV5-4	TRBJ2-5	CASSFRGGRETQYF	TGTGCCAGCAGCTTTCGGGGGGGCCGAGAGACCCAGTACTTC
-	-	TRBV28	TRBJ1-1	CASSLSTGHEKAFF	TGTGCCAGCAGTTTATCTACGGGACACGAAAAAGCTTTCTTT
TRBD1	-	TRBV29-1	TRBJ2-7	CSVFFPGTGGTEQYF	TGCAGCGTTTTTTTTCCCGGGACAGGGGGCACCGAGCAGTACTTC
-	once	TRBV4-3	TRBJ1-6	CASSQDIRSSPLHF	TGCGCCAGCAGCCAAGATATAAGGAGCTCACCCCTCCACTTT
-	once	TRBV7-2	TRBJ1-5	CASSQKGKGNQPQHF	TGTGCCAGCAGCCAAAAGGGGAAAGGCAATCAGCCCCAGCATTTT
TRBD1	-	TRBV15	TRBJ2-7	CATRPSPGGGEQYF	TGTGCCACCAGACCTAGCCCAGGGGGCGGCGAGCAGTACTTC
-	-	TRBV5-1	TRBJ1-2	CASSLDRDYGYPF	TGCGCCAGCAGCTTGGACAGAGACTATGGCTACCCCTTC
-	once	TRBV4-3	TRBJ2-5	CASSQDHQGQETQYF	TGCGCCAGCAGCCAAGATCATCAGGGCCAAGAGACCCAGTACTTC
-	-	TRBV9	TRBJ1-1	CASSVVTANTEAFF	TGTGCCAGCAGCGTAGTAACAGCTAACACTGAAGCTTTCTTT
-	-	TRBV6-4	TRBJ1-2	CASRGANYTF	TGTGCCAGCAGAGGGGCCAACTACACCTTC
-	-	TRBV11-3	TRBJ2-2	CASSLGSENTGELFF	TGTGCCAGCAGCTTAGGTAGCGAGAACACCGGGGAGCTGTTTTTT
TRBD2	-	TRBV7-3	TRBJ2-1	CASSLLAGGLDNEQFF	TGTGCCAGCAGCTTACTAGCGGGGGGGCTCGATAATGAGCAGTTCTTC
TRBD2	-	TRBV11-2	TRBJ2-5	CASSWSRNPVGGETQYF	TGTGCCAGCAGCTGGTCCCGAAACCCGGTGGGGGGGGAGACCCAGTACTTC
TRBD1	-	TRBV5-8	TRBJ1-5	CASSPRTGQSRPQHF	TGTGCCAGCAGCCCTAGGACAGGACAATCAAGGCCCCAGCATTTT
-	-	TRBV6-5	TRBJ1-5	CASSRGNQPQHF	TGTGCCAGCAGTCGGGGGAACCAGCCCCAGCATTTT
TRBD2	-	TRBV9	TRBJ2-5	CASSARGSGVGGETQYF	TGTGCCAGCAGCGCCCGGGGTAGCGGGGTTGGGGGAGAGACCCAGTACTTC
-	-	TRBV5-1	TRBJ2-7	CASSSGTFYEQYF	TGCGCCAGCAGCTCGGGGACATTCTACGAGCAGTACTTC
-	-	TRBV18	TRBJ1-3	CASSPPVRVGNTIYF	TGTGCCAGCTCACCACCTGTCAGGGTCGGAAACACCATATATTTT
-	-	TRBV27	TRBJ1-2	CASSLDGLNYGYTF	TGTGCCAGCAGCCTAGATGGCCTAAACTATGGCTACACCTTC
-	-	TRBV4-3	TRBJ1-2	CASSQDGRRGNSGYTF	TGCGCCAGCAGCCAAGATGGTAGGAGAGGGAATAGTGGCTACACCTTC
TRBD1	-	TRBV4-2	TRBJ2-2	CASSLRQGGETGELFF	TGTGCCAGCAGCCTTCGACAGGGGGGTGAGACCGGGGAGCTGTTTTTT
-	-	TRBV27	TRBJ2-7	CASSSLRGHEQYF	TGTGCCAGCAGTTCTCTGCGGGGTCACGAGCAGTACTTC
-	-	TRBV5-1	TRBJ2-3	CASSLAAYTDTQYF	TGCGCCAGCAGCTTGGCCGCCTACACAGATACGCAGTATTTT